The text below deals with one TCR beta chain. Its cognate antigen is unknown. Profiling relied on immunoSEQ multiplex PCR, and the TCRdb table lists in-frame clones only, not all of them. This table holds approximately 55,000 clones, about 69% found once. This sample was included in a study of T cell clones after liver transplantation. Study in general: Immunosuppression withdrawal was tried within 2 years after liver transplantation in this trial. Regarding the study as a whole: In two subjects, few donor cells limited the measurable donor-reactive repertoire.

The receptor's source is a human patient who received a liver transplant. Part of the T cell pool may stem from the graft donor. The sequencing used CD4+ T cells from blood, collected roughly 55 months after liver transplant.

The DNA for the CDR3 is TGTGCCAGCAGCCCCAAAGGAGCGGGTAAGACCTACGAGCAGTACTTC. Translating it yields CASSPKGAGKTYEQYF. The V and J genes are TRBV7-2 and TRBJ2-7, with a weak D call TRBD2 (6 bases). The V gene lost 5 bases and the J gene lost 2 bases, with 19 bases spanning the gap. CDR3 length: 16 residues. The germline V gene has CDR1 SGHTA and CDR2 FQGNSA.